The 11 T cell receptor beta chains below were found in one sample sequenced in a study of T cell repertoires in ileal Crohn's disease. Profiled with immunoSEQ multiplex PCR; TCRdb holds only in-frame clones, not every one. This table holds around 2,500 clones, roughly 82% found once. Input material: ileal tissue. Receptors were obtained from an adult with Crohn's disease.

This chain links TRBV18 with TRBJ2-3; 10 bases are a match to TRBD1. This CDR3 is 14 amino acids long. V dropped 2 bases and J dropped 6; count of bases not matched to a gene: 2. Per the germline V gene, CDR1 is KGHSH and CDR2 is LQKENI. The CDR3 nucleotides read TGTGCCAGCTCACCAGGGACAGGGGTGGATACGCAGTATTTT. This sequence encodes CASSPGTGVDTQYF. Looking up the rest from reference TRBV18 and TRBJ2-3 gives the full variable domain: NAGVMQNPRHLVRRRGQEARLRCSPMKGHSHVYWYRQLPEEGLKFMVYLQKENIIDESGMPKERFSAEFPKEGPSILRIQQVVRGDSAAYFCASSPGTGVDTQYFGPGTRLTVL.

J is TRBJ2-5 and V is TRBV7-2; TRBD1 agrees at 9 bases. The CDR3 loop spans 15 amino acids. Germline CDR1 reads SGHTA; CDR2 reads FQGNSA. Trimming at V came to 5 bases and at J to 4 bases, leaving 8 bases not matched to a gene. In DNA, the CDR3 is TGTGCCAGCAGCACAAACAGGGGGCGCGGAGAGACCCAGTACTTC. It translates to CASSTNRGRGETQYF.

The V call is TRBV9, the J call TRBJ1-2; D uncertain. The CDR3 sequence is 15 residues long. With 3 bases removed from V and 0 bases from J, the gap between germline ends came to 12 bases. Germline CDR1 is SGDLS and CDR2 is YYNGEE. The CDR3: CASSASGGTNYGYTF. The DNA for the CDR3 is TGTGCCAGCAGCGCCAGCGGAGGGACTAACTATGGCTACACCTTC. The whole variable domain, filled in from reference TRBV9 and TRBJ1-2, reads DSGVTQTPKHLITATGQRVTLRCSPRSGDLSVYWYQQSLDQGLQFLIQYYNGEERAKGNILERFSAQQFPDLHSELNLSSLELGDSALYFCASSASGGTNYGYTFGSGTRLTVV.

This clone was counted a few times. The chain carries TRBV7-3 and TRBJ2-5, with D perhaps TRBD2 (5 bases). The V end lost 5 bases, the J end lost 5 bases, and 18 bases lay between the germline ends. The CDR3 extends over 15 amino acids. CDR1 SGHTA and CDR2 FQGTGA come from the germline V gene. The CDR3 DNA reads TGTGCCAGCAGCCTAGGGTATCACGGCGGGGAGACCCAGTACTTC. It yields the protein CASSLGYHGGETQYF.

The chain joins TRBV10-3 to TRBJ2-1, with 8 bases aligning to TRBD2. Unmatched junction bases numbered 5, after V lost 4 bases and J lost 9 bases. CDR1 and CDR2 (germline): ENHRY, SYGVKD. This CDR3 spans 13 amino acids. The CDR3 DNA follows: TGTGCCATCAGTGGGCAGCGGGAGCTTGAGCAGTTCTTC. It codes for CAISGQRELEQFF.

The V gene is TRBV28, the J gene TRBJ1-5; a weak D match, TRBD1 (6 bases). Trimming left V 6 bases short and J 3 bases short, with 15 bases between. This CDR3 has 15 amino acids. Per the germline V gene, CDR1 is MDHEN and CDR2 is SYDVKM. The CDR3, as DNA: TGTGCCAGCAGGTTCCTAACAGGGAACAATCAGCCCCAGCATTTT. Protein sequence: CASRFLTGNNQPQHF.

This rearrangement joins TRBV19 to TRBJ1-2, with D possibly being TRBD1 (6 bases). V was pared by 6 bases and J by 4 bases, with 12 bases between. The CDR3 spans 13 residues. Germline CDR1 reads LNHDA; CDR2 reads SQIVND (reference sequence). The CDR3 protein is CASRVGGSYGYTF. The CDR3 DNA sequence: TGTGCCAGTAGGGTAGGGGGTAGCTATGGCTACACCTTC.

The CDR3 DNA sequence: TGTGCCAGCAGTTACCAGAGTGGACTCAGGGGCTACACCTTC. This translates into CASSYQSGLRGYTF. V gene TRBV6-5 combines with J gene TRBJ1-2; the D is unclear. CDR1 is MNHEY, CDR2 SVGAGI, per germline. Trimming shortened V by 2 bases and J by 8 bases, and 15 bases separated the two germline ends. CDR3 size: 14 residues.

This chain links TRBV7-9 with TRBJ2-3, with 8 positions matching TRBD1. After removal of 5 bases from V and 2 bases from J, the junction contained 12 bases not matched to a gene. CDR1 is SEHNR, CDR2 FQNEAQ, per germline (reference sequence). This CDR3 has 17 residues. The CDR3 reads CASSQKKGQVITDTQYF. The CDR3 DNA is TGTGCCAGCAGCCAAAAGAAGGGACAGGTCATCACAGATACGCAGTATTTT. Combining the CDR3 with reference TRBV7-9 and TRBJ2-3 gives the whole variable domain DTGVSQNPRHKITKRGQNVTFRCDPISEHNRLYWYRQTLGQGPEFLTYFQNEAQLEKSRLLSDRFSAERPKGSFSTLEIQRTEQGDSAMYLCASSQKKGQVITDTQYFGPGTRLTVL.

The chain recombines TRBV4-2 with TRBJ2-6; D is uncertain. CDR3 length: 16 residues. Trimming removed 0 bases at V and 0 bases at J, with 6 bases between. Germline CDR1 reads LGHNA; CDR2 reads YNFKEQ. This chain's CDR3 is CASSQDVVSGANVLTF. CDR3 bases: TGTGCCAGCAGCCAAGATGTAGTCTCTGGGGCCAACGTCCTGACTTTC.

The rearrangement joins TRBV5-6 to TRBJ1-2, with D perhaps matching TRBD1 (5 bases). Germline CDR1 SGHDT, CDR2 YYEEEE. The V end was cut by 4 bases, the J end by 6 bases, with 19 bases between. This CDR3 region has 15 residues. CDR3 coding DNA: TGTGCCAGCAGCCCCGAACAGGCCGTGGGCCATGGCTACACCTTC. Translated, it gives CASSPEQAVGHGYTF.